The present T cell receptor beta chain was sequenced within a study of T cells in Graves' hyperthyroidism and ophthalmopathy. Study-wide context: Staff took peripheral blood when the initial diagnosis was made, before any treatment began.

This clonotype appeared many times. Stable disease denoted Graves' hyperthyroidism without ophthalmopathy progression within 18 months. Researchers barred patients who had uncontrolled infection, other autoimmune disease, pregnancy or lactation. Regions amplified from RNA transcripts were the TCR beta CDR3 regions. First-round RT-PCR with HTBI primers amplified the TCR CDR3 region. Using its own MiXCR run on the multiplex PCR reads, TCRdb lists one record per CDR3 protein. The repertoire holds roughly 630,000 distinct CDR3 sequences, with around a sixth as singletons. Sequenced sample: blood. This clonotype originated in a woman under 40 with Graves' hyperthyroidism.

The CDR3 sequence is CASSLSGLAAREQFF. The CDR3 DNA reads as TGTGCCAGCAGTTTGTCTGGGCTAGCCGCTCGGGAGCAGTTCTTC. J is TRBJ2-1 and V is TRBV12-3 or TRBV12-4; D is perhaps TRBD2 (5 bases). Trimming removed 3 bases from V and 10 bases from J, with 19 bases in between. The CDR3 loop spans 15 amino acids.